This TCR beta chain was identified during a study of monozygotic twins with inflammatory bowel disease. Overall study results and limits: IBD patients shared fewer clonotypes with other individuals than healthy twins, especially patients with disease activity signs. Treatment differences in immunosuppression may have added variability to the repertoires of patients.

The template switching step added UMIs that contained a 6-nucleotide sample barcode. TCRdb re-called the 5' RACE reads; one entry per CDR3 protein, DNA not given. The sample has 300,000 to 400,000 distinct CDR3 sequences; the top ten hold 2% to 3%. Sampling involved one blood draw (under 2.7 ml) for every donor. As regards this clonotype: Its cognate antigen is unknown.

The origin of this receptor is a human donor with ulcerative colitis or Crohn's disease, or a healthy co-twin of an affected twin (not recorded which). Material: blood.

CDR3 protein: CASSLAEGLATNEKLFF. The chain has TRBV5-1 and TRBJ1-4. The CDR3 loop spans 17 amino acids. CDR1 SGHRS and CDR2 YFSETQ come from the germline V gene.